These 23 T cell receptor beta chains share one sample of origin, sequenced in a study of blood T cell repertoires in COVID-19. TCRdb's copy holds only in-frame clones and misses some; the assay was immunoSEQ multiplex PCR. The sample records some 130,000 clones, roughly 83% being singletons. The specimen was peripheral blood. These receptors were obtained from a man aged 55 to 70 with acute or convalescent COVID-19.

The chain joins TRBV29-1 to TRBJ2-2; TRBD2 matches at 12 bases. Looked up from germline, CDR1 is SQVTM and CDR2 is ANQGSEA. Trimming at V came to 6 bases and at J to 0 bases, leaving 2 bases not matched to a gene. This CDR3 spans 15 amino acids. CDR3 protein: CSVRTSGANTGELFF. The CDR3 DNA reads TGCAGCGTCAGGACTAGCGGGGCGAACACCGGGGAGCTGTTTTTT.

The chain couples TRBV5-5 to TRBJ2-3; perhaps TRBD2 as D (5 bases). The germline CDR1 and CDR2 sequences are SGHKS and YYEKEE (reference sequence). V lost 5 bases, J lost 0 bases, and 13 bases lay in between. CDR3 size: 15 residues. CDR3 sequence: CASRRLAASTDTQYF. Here the CDR3 DNA reads TGTGCCAGCAGGCGGCTAGCAGCTAGCACAGATACGCAGTATTTT.

The chain carries TRBV10-1 and TRBJ2-3, with 7 positions matching TRBD1. The CDR3 runs 16 residues. Per germline, CDR1 WNHNN and CDR2 SYGVQD (reference sequence). J was trimmed by 0 bases and V by 6 bases; bases with no gene match: 9. CDR3 protein: CASSLVTGSSTDTQYF. DNA of the CDR3: TGCGCCAGCAGCCTTGTGACAGGGAGTAGCACAGATACGCAGTATTTT.

The chain carries TRBV5-6 and TRBJ1-4; D unresolved. This CDR3 is 15 amino acids long. Trimming removed 3 bases from V and 8 bases from J, with 17 bases in between. The germline CDR1 and CDR2 sequences are SGHDT and YYEEEE. The DNA for the CDR3 is TGTGCCAGCAGCTGGACTGGAAACCAGAAGGAAAAACTGTTTTTT. As protein: CASSWTGNQKEKLFF. The variable domain in full, completed from reference TRBV5-6 and TRBJ1-4, reads DAGVTQSPTHLIKTRGQQVTLRCSPKSGHDTVSWYQQALGQGPQFIFQYYEEEERQRGNFPDRFSGHQFPNYSSELNVNALLLGDSALYLCASSWTGNQKEKLFFGSGTQLSVL.

This sequence joins TRBV9 and TRBJ1-6, with D tentatively TRBD1 (5 bases). The germline CDR1 and CDR2 sequences are SGDLS and YYNGEE. CDR3 length equals 14 residues. Trimming removed 5 bases at V and 8 bases at J, with 14 bases between. The CDR3 DNA follows: TGTGCCAGCAGTAGACAGTCTCTAGATTCACCCCTCCACTTT. This encodes CASSRQSLDSPLHF.

This rearrangement joins TRBV5-6 to TRBJ1-2; no clear D. The length of the CDR3 is 12 residues. Trimming removed 4 bases at V and 4 bases at J, with 8 bases between. Germline V gene lookup returns CDR1 SGHDT and CDR2 YYEEEE. The CDR3: CASSRAFYGYTF. CDR3 coding DNA: TGTGCCAGCAGCCGCGCCTTCTATGGCTACACCTTC. Looking up the rest from reference TRBV5-6 and TRBJ1-2 gives the full variable domain: DAGVTQSPTHLIKTRGQQVTLRCSPKSGHDTVSWYQQALGQGPQFIFQYYEEEERQRGNFPDRFSGHQFPNYSSELNVNALLLGDSALYLCASSRAFYGYTFGSGTRLTVV.

The V gene is TRBV5-4, the J gene TRBJ1-1; 7 bases fit TRBD1. CDR3 length: 13 residues. Germline CDR1 SGHNT, CDR2 YYREEE (reference sequence). V lost 1 base, J lost 7 bases, and 4 bases stayed unmatched. The CDR3 spells CASSLTGADEAFF. The DNA for the CDR3 is TGTGCCAGCAGCTTGACAGGGGCGGATGAAGCTTTCTTT.

V and J are TRBV9 and TRBJ2-7; D remains unclear. This CDR3 has 13 amino acids. Germline assignment: CDR1 SGDLS and CDR2 YYNGEE. V dropped 0 bases and J dropped 6 bases, with 10 bases sitting between them. CDR3 sequence reads: CASSVVLESEQYF. The CDR3 DNA reads TGTGCCAGCAGCGTAGTCTTGGAGTCCGAGCAGTACTTC.

The V gene is TRBV27, the J gene TRBJ2-1; 8 positions match TRBD2. This CDR3 comprises 16 residues. Trimming at V came to 4 bases and at J to 4 bases, leaving 9 bases not matched to a gene. The germline V gene has CDR1 MNHEY and CDR2 SMNVEV (reference sequence). CDR3 sequence (DNA): TGTGCCAGCAGTTCTATTACTAGCGGCACATACAATGAGCAGTTCTTC. Protein: CASSSITSGTYNEQFF.

This sequence joins TRBV9 and TRBJ1-6; the match to TRBD1 covers 11 bases. The length of the CDR3 is 15 residues. After removal of 5 bases from V and 7 bases from J, the junction contained 5 bases not matched to a gene. Germline values: CDR1 SGDLS, CDR2 YYNGEE. The CDR3 loop reads CASRGGQGENSPLHF. The DNA of the CDR3 is TGTGCCAGCAGAGGGGGACAGGGGGAGAATTCACCCCTCCACTTT.

V is TRBV12-3 or TRBV12-4 and J is TRBJ1-1; 7 bases match TRBD1. CDR3 length: 13 residues. V shed 3 bases, J shed 5 bases, and the junction held 3 bases outside the gene matches. CDR3 DNA sequence: TGTGCCAGCAGTTTTACAGGGGAAACTGAAGCTTTCTTT. Protein sequence: CASSFTGETEAFF.

The chain has TRBV4-2 and TRBJ1-3; D remains ambiguous. Trimming removed 1 base at V and 6 bases at J, with 13 bases between. CDR1 is LGHNA, CDR2 YNFKEQ, per germline. The CDR3 is 15 residues long. CDR3 bases: TGTGCCAGCAGCCAAGCCACCTTCTCGGTAAACACCATATATTTT. Residues: CASSQATFSVNTIYF.

The V gene is TRBV13, the J gene TRBJ1-1; the match to TRBD1 covers 10 bases. Germline loops: CDR1 PRHDT, CDR2 FYEKMQ (reference sequence). J lost 5 bases, V lost 2 bases, and 5 bases had no gene match. CDR3 length equals 15 residues. The CDR3 protein is CASSLRTGGTTEAFF. The CDR3, as DNA: TGTGCCAGCAGCTTAAGGACAGGGGGGACGACTGAAGCTTTCTTT.

The J gene is TRBJ2-2, the V gene TRBV9; 13 nucleotides match TRBD2. Per germline, CDR1 SGDLS and CDR2 YYNGEE. The CDR3 contains 16 residues. The V gene end was trimmed by 1 base and the J gene end by 4 bases; junction bases not matched to a gene: 1. The CDR3 is CASSVTSGGGTGELFF. The DNA of the CDR3 is TGTGCCAGCAGCGTAACTAGCGGGGGGGGCACCGGGGAGCTGTTTTTT.

V usage is TRBV11-3 and J usage is TRBJ2-2; 12 nucleotides align to TRBD2. This CDR3 comprises 15 residues. Germline assignment: CDR1 SGHNT and CDR2 YENEEA. After removal of 3 bases from V and 5 bases from J, the junction contained 1 base not matched to a gene. The CDR3 DNA sequence: TGTGCCAGCAGCTTGACTAGCGGGAGTACCGGGGAGCTGTTTTTT. It encodes CASSLTSGSTGELFF.

The CDR3 is CASSQRPGTSGSDTDTQYF. CDR3 nucleotides: TGTGCCAGCAGCCAACGGCCCGGGACTAGCGGGAGTGACACAGATACGCAGTATTTT. The J gene is TRBJ2-3, the V gene TRBV14; 14 nucleotides line up with TRBD2. This CDR3 has 19 residues. The V gene end was trimmed by 2 bases and the J gene end by 2 bases; junction bases not matched to a gene: 9. CDR1 SGHDN and CDR2 FVKESK come from the germline V gene.

The CDR3 reads CTSNQDNELSYEQYF. The CDR3 bases are TGCACCAGCAACCAAGATAACGAACTGTCATACGAGCAGTACTTC. This chain uses TRBV1 with TRBJ2-7; the table's D call of TRBD2 was not tested on the DNA. TRBV1 is designated a pseudogene. The CDR3 is made up of 15 amino acids.

The table lists this clone with a count of one. The chain carries TRBV5-1 and TRBJ2-3; maybe TRBD1 (6 bases). Trimming stripped 4 bases from V and 3 bases from J, with 9 bases between. Germline CDR1 SGHRS, CDR2 YFSETQ. This CDR3 comprises 13 residues. The CDR3 DNA reads as TGCGCCAGCAGCAGAGACAGGACAGATACGCAGTATTTT. As protein: CASSRDRTDTQYF.

The chain couples TRBV27 to TRBJ1-1; 7 nucleotides agree with TRBD1. V lost 6 bases and J lost 0; bases outside the gene matches: 7. Germline-derived CDR1 and CDR2 are MNHEY and SMNVEV (reference sequence). CDR3 size: 15 residues. The CDR3 DNA reads TGTGCCAGCAGGACCGGGACAGCAATGAACACTGAAGCTTTCTTT. This translates into CASRTGTAMNTEAFF.

The chain recombines TRBV10-3 with TRBJ1-6; the D gene is possibly TRBD1 (6 bases). The CDR3 is 15 residues long. Germline CDR1 is ENHRY and CDR2 is SYGVKD. Trimming removed 0 bases at V and 10 bases at J, with 13 bases between. The chain's CDR3 is CAISESIQGGSPLHF. The CDR3 region has the DNA TGTGCCATCAGTGAGTCGATACAGGGAGGGTCACCCCTCCACTTT.

The chain uses TRBV5-1 and TRBJ1-3; the D gene is possibly TRBD1 (5 bases). Trimming took 0 bases from V and 0 from J, leaving 7 bases between them. The CDR3 is made up of 15 amino acids. Germline CDR1 reads SGHRS; CDR2 reads YFSETQ. The CDR3 DNA sequence: TGCGCCAGCAGCTTGGATCAGGGCTCTGGAAACACCATATATTTT. Translated: CASSLDQGSGNTIYF.

V usage is TRBV6-5 and J usage is TRBJ1-2, with D possibly being TRBD1 (6 bases). V lost 4 bases and J 4 bases, leaving 13 bases between the germline ends. Germline V gene data show CDR1 as MNHEY and CDR2 as SVGAGI. This CDR3 is 14 amino acids long. The DNA for the CDR3 is TGTGCCAGCAGTTCCTCTAGGACAGCCTATGGCTACACCTTC. Translating gives CASSSSRTAYGYTF.

The chain joins TRBV6-5 to TRBJ1-1; 8 bases align to TRBD1. This CDR3 contains 14 residues. Germline CDR1 and CDR2: MNHEY and SVGAGI. Losses at the gene ends were 7 bases for V and 8 bases for J; bases not matched to a gene: 12. The CDR3 DNA sequence: TGTGCCAGCATCCTCCGGGACAGGAAAACCGAAGCTTTCTTT. It is translated as CASILRDRKTEAFF.